This TCR beta chain appears in the sequencing data of a study of blood T cell repertoires in COVID-19. In the study overall: The samples span acute and convalescent COVID-19 from the United States, Italy and Spain. The cDNA or gDNA used as material had been derived from T cells, B-cell-depleted T cells, or PBMCs.

CDR3 length: 16 residues. V trimming: 3 bases; J trimming: 1 base; junction bases outside the gene matches: 2. CDR1 SEHNR and CDR2 FQNEAQ come from the germline V gene (reference sequence). Profiling relied on immunoSEQ multiplex PCR, and the TCRdb table lists in-frame clones only, not all of them. Counted here are approximately 100,000 clones, about four fifths occurring once; the ten biggest clones make up under 5.5%. The source material was peripheral blood. This clonotype originated in a man aged 60 to 75 with acute or convalescent COVID-19. V usage is TRBV7-9 and J usage is TRBJ2-5; 13 nucleotides agree with TRBD2. The CDR3 spells CASSFGTSGIQETQYF. CDR3 DNA: TGTGCCAGCAGCTTCGGGACTAGCGGGATCCAAGAGACCCAGTACTTC.